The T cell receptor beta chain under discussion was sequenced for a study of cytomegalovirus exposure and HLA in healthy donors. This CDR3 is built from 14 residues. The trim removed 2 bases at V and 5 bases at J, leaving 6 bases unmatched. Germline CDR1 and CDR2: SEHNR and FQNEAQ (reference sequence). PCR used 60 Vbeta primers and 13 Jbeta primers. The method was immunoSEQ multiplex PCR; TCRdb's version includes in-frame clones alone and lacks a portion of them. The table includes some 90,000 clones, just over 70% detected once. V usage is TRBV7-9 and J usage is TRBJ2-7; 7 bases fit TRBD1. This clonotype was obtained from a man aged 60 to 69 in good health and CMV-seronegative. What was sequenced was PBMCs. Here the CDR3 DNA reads TGTGCCAGCAGCTTACAGACAGGGAGAAACGAGCAGTACTTC. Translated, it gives CASSLQTGRNEQYF.